The clone carrying this TCR beta chain showed up just once. The data derive from a study of blood T cell repertoires in COVID-19. Background on the study: Sites across the United States, Italy and Spain contributed samples from acute and convalescent COVID-19.

Between the trimmed V and J ends, which lost 0 bases and 6 bases, there was a span of 8 bases. The CDR3 has 13 residues. From germline, CDR1 is SGHTA and CDR2 FQGNSA. The Seattle patients joined while their infection was active and were tracked longitudinally afterward. In the study's own analysis: Nucleated cell number was recorded as an estimate derived from reference gene primer amplification. TCRdb keeps only in-frame clones here, not all; method: immunoSEQ multiplex PCR. V and J calls and clone size are copied from that table; D and trimming were computed from the DNA. The data hold 450,000 or so clones, with roughly 90% observed a single time.

V usage is TRBV7-2 and J usage is TRBJ2-5, with D possibly being TRBD1 (6 bases). The material sequenced was peripheral blood. This TCR came from a woman aged 40 to 50 with COVID-19, enrolled during active disease. DNA of the CDR3: TGTGCCAGCAGCTTAGCACAGGGCAAGACCCAGTACTTC. Its protein product is CASSLAQGKTQYF. The full variable domain, with the rest looked up from reference TRBV7-2 and TRBJ2-5, is GAGVSQSPSNKVTEKGKDVELRCDPISGHTALYWYRQSLGQGLEFLIYFQGNSAPDKSGLPSDRFSAERTGGSVSTLTIQRTQQEDSAVYLCASSLAQGKTQYFGPGTRLLVL.